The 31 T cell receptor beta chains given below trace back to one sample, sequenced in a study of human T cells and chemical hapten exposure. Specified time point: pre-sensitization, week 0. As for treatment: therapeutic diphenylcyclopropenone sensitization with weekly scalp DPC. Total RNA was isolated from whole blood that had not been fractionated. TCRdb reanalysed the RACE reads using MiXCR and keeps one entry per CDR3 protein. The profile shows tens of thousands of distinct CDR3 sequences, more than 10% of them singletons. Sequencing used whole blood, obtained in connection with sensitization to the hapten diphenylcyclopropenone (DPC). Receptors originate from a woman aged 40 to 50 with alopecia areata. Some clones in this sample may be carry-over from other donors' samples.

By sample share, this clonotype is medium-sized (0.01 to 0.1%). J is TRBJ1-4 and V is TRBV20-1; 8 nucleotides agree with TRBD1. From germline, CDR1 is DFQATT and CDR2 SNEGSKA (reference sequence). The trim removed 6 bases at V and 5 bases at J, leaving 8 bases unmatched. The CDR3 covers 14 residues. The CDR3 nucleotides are TGCAGTGCCGCCCGACAGGGGATAAATGAAAAACTGTTTTTT. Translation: CSAARQGINEKLFF.

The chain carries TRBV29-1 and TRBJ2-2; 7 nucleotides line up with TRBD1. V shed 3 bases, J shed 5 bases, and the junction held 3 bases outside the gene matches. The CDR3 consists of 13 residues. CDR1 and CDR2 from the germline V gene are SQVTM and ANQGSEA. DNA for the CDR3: TGCAGCGTTGAGAGGGGGCGAACCGGGGAGCTGTTTTTT. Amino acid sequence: CSVERGRTGELFF.

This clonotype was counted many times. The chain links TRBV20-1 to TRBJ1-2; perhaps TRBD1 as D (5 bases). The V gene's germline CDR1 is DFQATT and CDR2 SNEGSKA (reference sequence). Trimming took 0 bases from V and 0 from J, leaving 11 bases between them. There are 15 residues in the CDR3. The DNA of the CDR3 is TGCAGTGCTAGAGATCCCCAGGGAGCTAACTATGGCTACACCTTC. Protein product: CSARDPQGANYGYTF.

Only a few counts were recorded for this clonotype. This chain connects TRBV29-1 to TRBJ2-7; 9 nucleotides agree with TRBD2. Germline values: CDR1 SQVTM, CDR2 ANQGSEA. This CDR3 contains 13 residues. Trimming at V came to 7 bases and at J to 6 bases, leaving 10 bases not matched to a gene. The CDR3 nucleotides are TGCAGCGCAAAAGCTAGCGGGGCCTTCGAGCAGTACTTC. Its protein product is CSAKASGAFEQYF.

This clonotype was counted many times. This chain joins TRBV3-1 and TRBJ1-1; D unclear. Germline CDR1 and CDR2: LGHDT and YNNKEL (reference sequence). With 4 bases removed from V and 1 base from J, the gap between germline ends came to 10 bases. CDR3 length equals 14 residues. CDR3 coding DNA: TGTGCCAGCAGCCTAAAGTGGCAGAACACTGAAGCTTTCTTT. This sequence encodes CASSLKWQNTEAFF.

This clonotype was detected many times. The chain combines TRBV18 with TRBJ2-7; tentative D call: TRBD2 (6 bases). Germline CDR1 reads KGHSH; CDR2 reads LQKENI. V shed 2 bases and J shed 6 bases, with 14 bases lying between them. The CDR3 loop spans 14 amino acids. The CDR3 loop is CASSPREAVPEQYF. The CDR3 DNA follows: TGTGCCAGCTCACCAAGGGAGGCGGTTCCCGAGCAGTACTTC. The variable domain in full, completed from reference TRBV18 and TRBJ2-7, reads NAGVMQNPRHLVRRRGQEARLRCSPMKGHSHVYWYRQLPEEGLKFMVYLQKENIIDESGMPKERFSAEFPKEGPSILRIQQVVRGDSAAYFCASSPREAVPEQYFGPGTRLTVT.

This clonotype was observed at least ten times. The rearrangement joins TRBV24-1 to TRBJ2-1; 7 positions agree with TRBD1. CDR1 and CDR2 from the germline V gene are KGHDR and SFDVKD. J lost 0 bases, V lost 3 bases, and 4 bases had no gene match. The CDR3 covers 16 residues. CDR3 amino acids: CATSDPGQLSYNEQFF. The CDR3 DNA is TGTGCCACCAGTGATCCGGGACAGCTCTCCTACAATGAGCAGTTCTTC.

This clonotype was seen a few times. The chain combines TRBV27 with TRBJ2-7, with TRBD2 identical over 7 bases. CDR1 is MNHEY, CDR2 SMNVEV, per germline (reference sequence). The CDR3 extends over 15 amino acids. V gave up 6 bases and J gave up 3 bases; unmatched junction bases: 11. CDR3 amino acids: CASRVGGGSVYEQYF. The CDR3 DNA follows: TGTGCCAGCAGGGTGGGTGGCGGGAGCGTCTACGAGCAGTACTTC.

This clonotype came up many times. The CDR3: CASSAPGKYNEQFF. CDR3 nucleotides: TGTGCCAGCAGCGCCCCAGGGAAGTACAATGAGCAGTTCTTC. This chain joins TRBV7-6 and TRBJ2-1, with a possible D match to TRBD1 (5 bases). Germline lookup yields CDR1 SGHVS and CDR2 FNYEAQ. The CDR3 has 14 amino acids. Trimming removed 5 bases from V and 4 bases from J, with 12 bases in between.

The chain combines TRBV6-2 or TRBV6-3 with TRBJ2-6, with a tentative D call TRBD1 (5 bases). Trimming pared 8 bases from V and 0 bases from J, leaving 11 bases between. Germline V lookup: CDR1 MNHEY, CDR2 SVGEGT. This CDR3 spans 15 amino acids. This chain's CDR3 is CASHPRASGANVLTF. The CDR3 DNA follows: TGTGCCAGCCACCCCAGGGCCTCTGGGGCCAACGTCCTGACTTTC.

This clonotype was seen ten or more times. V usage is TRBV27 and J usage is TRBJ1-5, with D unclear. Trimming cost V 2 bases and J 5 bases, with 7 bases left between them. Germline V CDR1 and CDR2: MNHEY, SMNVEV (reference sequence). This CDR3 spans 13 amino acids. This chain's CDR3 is CASSLEGYQPQHF. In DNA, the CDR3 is TGTGCCAGCAGTTTAGAAGGGTATCAGCCCCAGCATTTT.

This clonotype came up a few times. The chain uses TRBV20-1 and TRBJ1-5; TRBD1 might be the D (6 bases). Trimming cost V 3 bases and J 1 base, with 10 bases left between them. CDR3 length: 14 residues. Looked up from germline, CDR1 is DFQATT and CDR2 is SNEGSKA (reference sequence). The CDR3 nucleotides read TGCAGTGCTAGCTGGGGGGCAAGCAATCAGCCCCAGCATTTT. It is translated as CSASWGASNQPQHF.

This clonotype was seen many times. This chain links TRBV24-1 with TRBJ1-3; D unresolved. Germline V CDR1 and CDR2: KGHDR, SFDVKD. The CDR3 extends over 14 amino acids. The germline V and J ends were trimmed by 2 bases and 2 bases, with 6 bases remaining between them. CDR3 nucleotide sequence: TGTGCCACCAGTGATTCCCAGACTGGAAACACCATATATTTT. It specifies CATSDSQTGNTIYF.

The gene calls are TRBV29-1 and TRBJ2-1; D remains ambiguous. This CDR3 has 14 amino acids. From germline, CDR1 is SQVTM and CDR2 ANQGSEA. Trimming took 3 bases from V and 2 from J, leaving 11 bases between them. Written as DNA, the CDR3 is TGCAGCGTTGACCCGGCTATGACCTACAATGAGCAGTTCTTC. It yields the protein CSVDPAMTYNEQFF.

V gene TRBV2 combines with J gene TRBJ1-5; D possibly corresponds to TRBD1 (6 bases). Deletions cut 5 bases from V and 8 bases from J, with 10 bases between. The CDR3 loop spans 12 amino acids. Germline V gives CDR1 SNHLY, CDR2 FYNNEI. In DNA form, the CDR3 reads TGTGCCAGCAGTACAGGGCCGGAGCCCCAGCATTTT. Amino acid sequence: CASSTGPEPQHF.

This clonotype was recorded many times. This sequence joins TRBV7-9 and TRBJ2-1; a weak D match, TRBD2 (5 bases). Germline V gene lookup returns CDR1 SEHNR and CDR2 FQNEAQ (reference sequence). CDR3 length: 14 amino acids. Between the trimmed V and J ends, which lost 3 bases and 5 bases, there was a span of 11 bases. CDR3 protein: CASSLVTGNNEQFF. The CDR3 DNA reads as TGTGCCAGCAGCTTGGTGACCGGGAACAATGAGCAGTTCTTC.

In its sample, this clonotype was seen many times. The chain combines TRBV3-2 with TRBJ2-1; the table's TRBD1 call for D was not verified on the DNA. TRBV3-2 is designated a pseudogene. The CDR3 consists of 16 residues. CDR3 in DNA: TGTGCCAGCAGCCGAGCACGGGACAGGGGGCAGAATGAGCAGTTCTTC. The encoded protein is CASSRARDRGQNEQFF.

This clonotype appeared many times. The chain's CDR3 is CASSYPGGAPVYEQYF. The CDR3 region has the DNA TGTGCCAGCAGTTACCCCGGGGGCGCCCCGGTCTACGAGCAGTACTTC. This chain joins TRBV6-6 and TRBJ2-7, with D perhaps given as TRBD1 or TRBD2 (6 bases each). The CDR3 spans 16 residues. The germline V gene has CDR1 MNHNY and CDR2 SVGAGI (reference sequence). V lost 2 bases and J lost 3, with 17 bases in between.

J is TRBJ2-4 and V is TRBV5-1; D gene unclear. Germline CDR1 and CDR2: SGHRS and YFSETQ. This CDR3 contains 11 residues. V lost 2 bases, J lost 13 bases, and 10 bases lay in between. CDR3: CASSFGSIQYF. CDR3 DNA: TGCGCCAGCAGCTTCGGGTCCATCCAGTACTTC.

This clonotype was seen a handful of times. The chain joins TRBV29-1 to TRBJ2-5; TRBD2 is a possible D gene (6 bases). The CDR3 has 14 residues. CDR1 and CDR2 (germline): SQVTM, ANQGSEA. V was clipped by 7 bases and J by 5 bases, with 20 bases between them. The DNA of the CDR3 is TGCAGCGCGTACTACGGCGGGGCGTCTGAGACCCAGTACTTC. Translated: CSAYYGGASETQYF. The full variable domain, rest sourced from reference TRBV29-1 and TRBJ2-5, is SAVISQKPSRDICQRGTSLTIQCQVDSQVTMMFWYRQQPGQSLTLIATANQGSEATYESGFVIDKFPISRPNLTFSTLTVSNMSPEDSSIYLCSAYYGGASETQYFGPGTRLLVL.

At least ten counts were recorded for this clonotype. CDR3 nucleotides: TGTGCCAGCAGCTTAGCGCAGGCTAACAACTACAATGAGCAGTTCTTC. This translates into CASSLAQANNYNEQFF. V is TRBV7-8 and J is TRBJ2-1, with D unclear. With 0 bases removed from V and 3 bases from J, the gap between germline ends came to 12 bases. The CDR3 length is 16 residues. The germline V gene has CDR1 SGHVS and CDR2 FQNEAQ.

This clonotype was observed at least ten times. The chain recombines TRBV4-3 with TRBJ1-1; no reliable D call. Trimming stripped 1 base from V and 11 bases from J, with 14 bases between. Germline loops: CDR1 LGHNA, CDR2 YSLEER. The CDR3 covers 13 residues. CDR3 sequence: CASSQALGMEAFF. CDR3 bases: TGCGCCAGCAGCCAAGCGTTGGGGATGGAGGCTTTCTTT.

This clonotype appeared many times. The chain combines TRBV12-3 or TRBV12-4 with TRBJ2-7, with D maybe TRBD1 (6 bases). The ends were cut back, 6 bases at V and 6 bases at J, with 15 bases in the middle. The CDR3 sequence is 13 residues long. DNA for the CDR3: TGTGCCAGCAGAAAGACAGGATTCTTCGAGCAGTACTTC. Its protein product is CASRKTGFFEQYF.

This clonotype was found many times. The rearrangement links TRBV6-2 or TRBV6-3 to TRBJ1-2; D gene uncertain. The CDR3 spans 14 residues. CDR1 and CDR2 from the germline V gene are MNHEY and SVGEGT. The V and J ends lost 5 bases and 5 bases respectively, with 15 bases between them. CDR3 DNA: TGTGCCAGCAGTCTACGAACAACGGGGTATGGCTACACCTTC. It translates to CASSLRTTGYGYTF.

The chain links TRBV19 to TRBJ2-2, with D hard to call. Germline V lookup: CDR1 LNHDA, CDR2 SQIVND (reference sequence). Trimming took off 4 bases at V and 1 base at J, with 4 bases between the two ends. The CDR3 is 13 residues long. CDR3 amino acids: CASSKLNTGELFF. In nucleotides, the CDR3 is TGTGCCAGTAGTAAACTGAACACCGGGGAGCTGTTTTTT.

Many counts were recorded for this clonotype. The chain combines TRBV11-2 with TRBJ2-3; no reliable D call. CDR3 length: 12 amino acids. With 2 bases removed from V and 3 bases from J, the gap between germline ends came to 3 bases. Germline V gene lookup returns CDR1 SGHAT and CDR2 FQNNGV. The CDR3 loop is CASSLWTDTQYF. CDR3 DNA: TGTGCCAGCAGCTTATGGACAGATACGCAGTATTTT.

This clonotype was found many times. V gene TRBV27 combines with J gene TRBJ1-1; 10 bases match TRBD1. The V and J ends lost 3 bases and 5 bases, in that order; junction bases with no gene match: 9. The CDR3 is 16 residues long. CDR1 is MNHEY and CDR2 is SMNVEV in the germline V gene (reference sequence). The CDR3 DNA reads TGTGCCAGCAGTTTTGTGTTGGGACAGGGGACTACTGAAGCTTTCTTT. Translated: CASSFVLGQGTTEAFF.

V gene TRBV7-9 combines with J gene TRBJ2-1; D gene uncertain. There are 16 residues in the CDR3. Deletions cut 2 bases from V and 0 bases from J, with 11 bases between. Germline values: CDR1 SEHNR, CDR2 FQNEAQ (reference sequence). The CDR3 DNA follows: TGTGCCAGCAGCTTACCTGGAACGAGCTCCTACAATGAGCAGTTCTTC. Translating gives CASSLPGTSSYNEQFF.

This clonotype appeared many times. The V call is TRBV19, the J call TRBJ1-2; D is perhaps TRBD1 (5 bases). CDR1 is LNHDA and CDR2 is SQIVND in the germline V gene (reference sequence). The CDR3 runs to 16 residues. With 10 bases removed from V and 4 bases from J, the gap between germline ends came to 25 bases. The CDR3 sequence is CATLPGPQLEIYGYTF. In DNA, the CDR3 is TGTGCCACCCTCCCGGGACCACAACTTGAAATCTATGGCTACACCTTC.

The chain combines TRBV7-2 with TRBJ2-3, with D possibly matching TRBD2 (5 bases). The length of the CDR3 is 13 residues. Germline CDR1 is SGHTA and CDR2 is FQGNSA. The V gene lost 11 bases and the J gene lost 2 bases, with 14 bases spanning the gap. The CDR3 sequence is CAAGLTSTDTQYF. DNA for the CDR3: TGTGCCGCGGGCCTTACCTCCACAGATACGCAGTATTTT.

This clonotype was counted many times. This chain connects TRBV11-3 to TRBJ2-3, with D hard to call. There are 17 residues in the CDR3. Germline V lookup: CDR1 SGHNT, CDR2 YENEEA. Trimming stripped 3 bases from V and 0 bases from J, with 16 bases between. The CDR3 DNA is TGTGCCAGCAGCTTTAATCTGTGGAACAGCAGCACAGATACGCAGTATTTT. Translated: CASSFNLWNSSTDTQYF.